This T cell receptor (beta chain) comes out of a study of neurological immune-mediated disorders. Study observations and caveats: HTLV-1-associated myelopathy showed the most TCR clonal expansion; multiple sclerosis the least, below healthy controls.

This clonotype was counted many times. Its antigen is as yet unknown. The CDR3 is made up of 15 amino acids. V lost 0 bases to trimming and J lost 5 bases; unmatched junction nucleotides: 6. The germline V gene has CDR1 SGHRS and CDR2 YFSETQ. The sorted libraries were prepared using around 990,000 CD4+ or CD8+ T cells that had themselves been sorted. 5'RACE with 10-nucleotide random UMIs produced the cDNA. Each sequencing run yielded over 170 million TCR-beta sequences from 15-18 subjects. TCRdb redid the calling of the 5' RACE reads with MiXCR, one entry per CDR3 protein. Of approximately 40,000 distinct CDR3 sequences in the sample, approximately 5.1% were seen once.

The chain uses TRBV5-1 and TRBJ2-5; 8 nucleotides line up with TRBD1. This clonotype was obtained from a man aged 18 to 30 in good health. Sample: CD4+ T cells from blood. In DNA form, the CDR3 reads TGCGCCAGCAGCTTGGGGGACAGGAAGCAGGAGACCCAGTACTTC. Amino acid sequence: CASSLGDRKQETQYF.